Listed below are T cell receptor beta chains from one sample, sequenced in a study of T cells in Graves' hyperthyroidism and ophthalmopathy. MiXCR was run by TCRdb on the multiplex PCR reads, yielding one entry per CDR3 protein. The sample consists of fewer than 400,000 distinct CDR3 sequences, 15% to 20% of them appearing once. Sequencing was done on a sample of blood. The receptors stem from a man younger than 40 with Graves' hyperthyroidism. Each CDR3 is given with its conserved first and last residue. A D gene is named only where the DNA matches it firmly.

CDR3aa	d_gene	v_gene	j_gene
CASSRGATEQFF	-	TRBV14	TRBJ2-1
CSARRRENRNTQYF	TRBD2	TRBV20-1	TRBJ2-3
CAISEGGEQYF	-	TRBV10-3	TRBJ2-7
CATSRGVGANVLTF	-	TRBV15	TRBJ2-6
CSARGMAKNIQYF	-	TRBV20-1	TRBJ2-4
CAWSVRDSGRDEQFF	TRBD2	TRBV30	TRBJ2-1
CASRNTTAKNIQYF	-	TRBV12-3/TRBV12-4	TRBJ2-4
CSARGDRNTEAFF	TRBD1	TRBV20-1	TRBJ1-1
CASSQDLGWETQYF	-	TRBV2	TRBJ2-5
CASSWNRLGNIQYF	-	TRBV5-1	TRBJ2-4
CASSFSDRRDEQYF	-	TRBV5-8	TRBJ2-7
CASSLALAGGLVGSEQFF	TRBD2	TRBV11-2	TRBJ2-1
CATSDWWSTGELFF	-	TRBV24-1	TRBJ2-2
CAGAGGKNIQYF	TRBD1	TRBV30	TRBJ2-4
CASGPWAEGTDTQYF	-	TRBV12-3/TRBV12-4	TRBJ2-3